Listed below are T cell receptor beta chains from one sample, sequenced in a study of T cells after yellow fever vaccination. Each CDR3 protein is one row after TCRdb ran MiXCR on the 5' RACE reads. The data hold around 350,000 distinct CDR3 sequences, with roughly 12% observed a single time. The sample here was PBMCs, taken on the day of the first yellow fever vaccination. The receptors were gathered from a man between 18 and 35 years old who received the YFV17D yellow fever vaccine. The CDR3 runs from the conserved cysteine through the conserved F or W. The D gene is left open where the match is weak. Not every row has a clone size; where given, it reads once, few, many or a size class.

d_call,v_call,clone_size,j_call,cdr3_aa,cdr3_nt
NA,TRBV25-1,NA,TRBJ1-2,CASSEEGTGNYGYTF,TGTGCCAGCAGTGAAGAGGGGACGGGAAATTATGGCTACACCTTC
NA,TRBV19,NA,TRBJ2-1,CASTLGASRVNEQFF,TGTGCCAGTACCTTAGGGGCTAGTCGCGTCAATGAGCAGTTCTTC
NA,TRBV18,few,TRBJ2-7,CASSPQHLSYEQYF,TGTGCCAGCTCACCACAACACCTCTCCTACGAGCAGTACTTC
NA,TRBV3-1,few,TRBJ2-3,CASSQDPGPDTQYF,TGTGCCAGCAGCCAAGATCCGGGTCCAGATACGCAGTATTTT
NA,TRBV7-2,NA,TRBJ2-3,CASSSQGISTDTQYF,TGTGCCAGCAGCTCCCAGGGGATTAGCACAGATACGCAGTATTTT
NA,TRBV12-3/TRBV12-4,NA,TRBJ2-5,CASSHYQETQYF,TGTGCCAGCAGTCACTATCAAGAGACCCAGTACTTC
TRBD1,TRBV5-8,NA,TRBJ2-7,CASSFRGPYEQYF,TGTGCCAGCAGCTTTAGGGGGCCCTACGAGCAGTACTTC
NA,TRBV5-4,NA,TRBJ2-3,CASRRGTKGSTDTQYF,TGTGCCAGCCGCCGCGGGACAAAAGGGAGCACAGATACGCAGTATTTT
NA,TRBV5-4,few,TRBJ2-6,CASSLALTGSGANVLTF,TGTGCCAGCAGCTTGGCCCTCACGGGCTCTGGGGCCAACGTCCTGACTTTC
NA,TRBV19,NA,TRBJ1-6,CASRWGIGSYNSPLHF,TGTGCCAGTAGGTGGGGAATTGGCTCCTATAATTCACCCCTCCACTTT
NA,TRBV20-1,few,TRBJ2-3,CSARDLVGNTDTQYF,TGCAGTGCTAGAGATCTCGTTGGAAACACAGATACGCAGTATTTT
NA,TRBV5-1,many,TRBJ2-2,CASKIDTGELFF,TGCGCCAGCAAAATAGACACCGGGGAGCTGTTTTTT
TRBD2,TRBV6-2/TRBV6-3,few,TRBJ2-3,CASSYSVGHGLAGGSSTDTQYF,TGTGCCAGCAGTTACTCCGTGGGCCACGGGCTAGCGGGGGGGTCTAGCACAGATACGCAGTATTTT
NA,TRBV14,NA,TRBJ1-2,CASSQDPFGGYTF,TGTGCCAGCAGCCAAGACCCCTTTGGGGGCTACACCTTC
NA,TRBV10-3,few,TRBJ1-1,CAISGSREAFF,TGTGCCATCAGTGGTTCGAGGGAAGCTTTCTTT
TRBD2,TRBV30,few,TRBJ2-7,CAWESGGAGEEQYF,TGTGCCTGGGAGAGCGGGGGGGCCGGTGAGGAGCAGTACTTC
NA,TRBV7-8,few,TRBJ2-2,CASSLGQLLTGELFF,TGTGCCAGCAGCTTAGGGCAGCTACTCACCGGGGAGCTGTTTTTT
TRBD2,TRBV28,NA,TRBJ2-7,CASSSPGLAETYEQYF,TGTGCCAGCAGTTCCCCGGGACTAGCGGAGACCTACGAGCAGTACTTC
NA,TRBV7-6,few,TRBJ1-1,CASSLWGLDTEAFF,TGTGCCAGCAGCTTGTGGGGGCTTGACACTGAAGCTTTCTTT
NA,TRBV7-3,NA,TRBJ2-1,CASSQQGGEQFF,TGTGCCAGCAGCCAACAGGGTGGTGAGCAGTTCTTC
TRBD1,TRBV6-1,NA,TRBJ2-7,CATKTGGTSTYEQYF,TGTGCCACCAAGACAGGGGGCACCTCCACCTACGAGCAGTACTTC
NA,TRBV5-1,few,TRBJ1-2,CASSLEAGAFYTF,TGCGCCAGCAGCTTGGAGGCAGGGGCGTTCTACACCTTC
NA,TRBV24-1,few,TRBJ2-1,CATMGREVRQFF,TGTGCCACCATGGGCAGAGAAGTTCGGCAGTTCTTC
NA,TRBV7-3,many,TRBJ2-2,CASSLTGSGELFF,TGTGCCAGCAGCTTAACTGGTTCGGGGGAGCTGTTTTTT
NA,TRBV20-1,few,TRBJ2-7,CSARAGTVEQYF,TGCAGTGCTAGGGCCGGGACCGTCGAGCAGTACTTC
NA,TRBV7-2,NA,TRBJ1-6,CASSLDRFSPLHF,TGTGCCAGCAGCTTGGACAGATTTTCACCCCTCCACTTT
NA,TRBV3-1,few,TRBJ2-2,CASSQGRGTGELFF,TGTGCCAGCAGCCAAGGGAGGGGAACCGGGGAGCTGTTTTTT
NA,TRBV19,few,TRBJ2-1,CASKLTQGAYEQFF,TGTGCCAGTAAGCTTACACAGGGAGCTTACGAGCAGTTCTTC
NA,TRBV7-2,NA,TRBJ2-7,CASMKGEAYEQYF,TGTGCCAGCATGAAGGGAGAGGCTTACGAGCAGTACTTC
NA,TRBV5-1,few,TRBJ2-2,CASSLVLDPGELFF,TGCGCCAGCAGCTTGGTACTAGATCCCGGGGAGCTGTTTTTT
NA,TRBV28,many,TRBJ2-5,CASSWQGSPETQYF,TGTGCCAGCAGTTGGCAGGGGTCCCCAGAGACCCAGTACTTC
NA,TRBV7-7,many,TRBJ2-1,CASSLVRGAITYNEQFF,TGTGCCAGCAGCTTGGTCAGAGGGGCGATTACCTACAATGAGCAGTTCTTC